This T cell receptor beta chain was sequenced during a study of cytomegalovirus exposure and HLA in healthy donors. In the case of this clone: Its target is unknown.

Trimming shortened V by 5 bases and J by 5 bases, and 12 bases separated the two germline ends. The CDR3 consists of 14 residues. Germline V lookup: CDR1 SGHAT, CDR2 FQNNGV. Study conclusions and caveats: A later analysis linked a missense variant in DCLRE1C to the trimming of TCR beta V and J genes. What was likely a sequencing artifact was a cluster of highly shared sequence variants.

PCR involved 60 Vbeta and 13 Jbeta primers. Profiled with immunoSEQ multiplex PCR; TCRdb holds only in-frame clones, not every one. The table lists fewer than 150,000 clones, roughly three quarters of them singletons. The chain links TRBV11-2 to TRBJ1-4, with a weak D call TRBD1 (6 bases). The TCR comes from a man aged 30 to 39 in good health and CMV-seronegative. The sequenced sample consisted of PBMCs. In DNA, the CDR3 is TGTGCCAGCAGCCCCGGACAGACCAATGAAAAACTGTTTTTT. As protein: CASSPGQTNEKLFF.